The entry below describes one T cell receptor (beta chain). Germline-derived CDR1 and CDR2 are SGHTA and FQGNSA. After removal of 1 base from V and 5 bases from J, the junction contained 8 bases not matched to a gene. The CDR3 loop spans 17 amino acids. Per the study methods: Scientists estimated how many nucleated cells there were by amplifying reference gene primers. Assay used: immunoSEQ multiplex PCR; TCRdb lists only in-frame clones, some missing. V and J calls and clone size come straight from that table; D and trimming were deduced from the DNA. Counted here are over 80,000 clones, nearly 90% occurring once; the ten biggest clones make up 6% to 8%. The sample belongs to a study of blood T cell repertoires in COVID-19. Study details: The study drew acute and convalescent COVID-19 samples from the United States, Italy and Spain. The analysed material was cDNA or gDNA that came from T cells, B-cell-depleted T cells, or PBMCs.

The rearrangement uses TRBV7-2 and TRBJ2-4; 10 bases are shared with TRBD2. Sequenced: peripheral blood. This receptor was obtained from a man between 65 and 85 years old with acute or convalescent COVID-19. The CDR3 coding sequence is TGTGCCAGCAGCTTAGGCCAGCGGGGGGGCCCCCAAAACATTCAGTACTTC. Its translation: CASSLGQRGGPQNIQYF. Together with reference TRBV7-2 and TRBJ2-4, the CDR3 gives the full variable domain: GAGVSQSPSNKVTEKGKDVELRCDPISGHTALYWYRQSLGQGLEFLIYFQGNSAPDKSGLPSDRFSAERTGGSVSTLTIQRTQQEDSAVYLCASSLGQRGGPQNIQYFGAGTRLSVL.